This T cell receptor (beta chain) emerged from a study of blood T cells in healthy people across ages. Regarding the study as a whole: Not knowing donor CMV status may have confounded expanded clonotype changes. Naive CD4+ cells and diversity were both higher in long-lived donors than in aged donors.

This clonotype came up a few times. The target antigen is unknown. Looked up from germline, CDR1 is SNHLY and CDR2 is FYNNEI. The V end lost 6 bases, the J end lost 1 base, and 13 bases lay between the germline ends. CDR3 length: 15 residues. Primed by a sample-barcoded 5' primer and a J-beta primer mix, a second PCR proceeded for 7 to 11 cycles. Every cDNA was tagged by a template-switch adaptor with 12 random nucleotides. TCRdb analysed the 5' RACE reads with MiXCR anew, one entry per CDR3 protein. The table records 650,000 or so distinct CDR3 sequences, approximately 52% of them present only once. The chain employs TRBV2 and TRBJ1-5, with D possibly being TRBD1 (5 bases). Sequenced input: blood. The clonotype originates from a woman older than 75 in good health. The CDR3: CASREQSGSNQPQHF. CDR3 nucleotide sequence: TGTGCCAGCAGGGAGCAATCAGGGAGCAATCAGCCCCAGCATTTT. The full variable domain, with the rest looked up from reference TRBV2 and TRBJ1-5, is EPEVTQTPSHQVTQMGQEVILRCVPISNHLYFYWYRQILGQKVEFLVSFYNNEISEKSEIFDDQFSVERPDGSNFTLKIRSTKLEDSAMYFCASREQSGSNQPQHFGDGTRLSIL.